The 30 T cell receptor beta chains in this list originate from one sample, sequenced in a study of blood T cell repertoires in COVID-19. Clones were read by immunoSEQ multiplex PCR, and TCRdb kept only the in-frame ones, dropping some. The sample consists of 150,000 to 200,000 clones, around 87% of them appearing once. Sequencing was carried out using peripheral blood. These TCRs come from a woman between 65 and 79 years old with COVID-19, enrolled during active disease.

The CDR3 DNA is TGTGCCAGCAGCGTAGATGGGGGGGCAGGGCTGGACGAGCAGTACTTC. It encodes CASSVDGGAGLDEQYF. The chain has TRBV9 and TRBJ2-7, with a weak D call TRBD2 (7 bases). This CDR3 has 16 residues. The germline gives CDR1 SGDLS, CDR2 YYNGEE. With 0 bases removed from V and 5 bases from J, the gap between germline ends came to 18 bases. The full variable domain, rest sourced from reference TRBV9 and TRBJ2-7, is DSGVTQTPKHLITATGQRVTLRCSPRSGDLSVYWYQQSLDQGLQFLIQYYNGEERAKGNILERFSAQQFPDLHSELNLSSLELGDSALYFCASSVDGGAGLDEQYFGPGTRLTVT.

This chain links TRBV7-3 with TRBJ2-1, with TRBD2 identical over 8 bases. The CDR3 is made up of 14 amino acids. The V gene end was trimmed by 5 bases and the J gene end by 10 bases; junction bases not matched to a gene: 10. The germline V gene has CDR1 SGHTA and CDR2 FQGTGA. The CDR3 reads CASSPHPLAGEQFF. DNA of the CDR3: TGTGCCAGCAGCCCACACCCATTAGCGGGAGAGCAGTTCTTC.

V usage is TRBV7-2 and J usage is TRBJ2-7; D is perhaps TRBD1 (5 bases). The CDR3 spans 15 residues. CDR1 and CDR2 (germline): SGHTA, FQGNSA. V lost 2 bases to trimming and J lost 1 base, with 12 bases between them. CDR3: CASSLKAGWSYEQYF. The CDR3 DNA reads TGTGCCAGCAGCTTAAAGGCAGGGTGGTCCTACGAGCAGTACTTC.

The chain links TRBV9 to TRBJ1-5, with TRBD1 matching 11 bases. After removal of 3 bases from V and 7 bases from J, the junction contained 3 bases not matched to a gene. Germline CDR1 is SGDLS and CDR2 is YYNGEE. The length of the CDR3 is 14 residues. The CDR3: CASSGTGGGQPQHF. The DNA of the CDR3 is TGTGCCAGCAGCGGGACAGGGGGCGGACAGCCCCAGCATTTT.

The chain employs TRBV7-9 and TRBJ1-2; 7 positions agree with TRBD1. The CDR3 is 15 residues long. The V segment lost 5 bases and the J segment 2 bases; nucleotides outside the gene matches: 8. Germline V gene sequence: CDR1 SEHNR, CDR2 FQNEAQ (reference sequence). The CDR3 here is CASSRSGQTNYGYTF. Here the CDR3 DNA reads TGTGCCAGCAGCCGTTCGGGACAGACAAACTATGGCTACACCTTC.

The chain is built from TRBV6-5 and TRBJ2-7; TRBD2 agrees at 10 bases. The V and J ends lost 6 bases and 0 bases, in that order; junction bases with no gene match: 5. The CDR3 length is 15 residues. Germline lookup yields CDR1 MNHEY and CDR2 SVGAGI. Written as DNA, the CDR3 is TGTGCCAGCAGAGGAGCGGGAGGGGACTCCTACGAGCAGTACTTC. As protein: CASRGAGGDSYEQYF.

V usage is TRBV5-1 and J usage is TRBJ2-3; 9 nucleotides agree with TRBD2. The CDR3 has 14 residues. Germline CDR1 SGHRS, CDR2 YFSETQ. After removal of 2 bases from V and 4 bases from J, the junction contained 2 bases not matched to a gene. The CDR3 nucleotides are TGCGCCAGCAGCTTTAGCGGGAGTTCAGATACGCAGTATTTT. Its translation is CASSFSGSSDTQYF.

The V gene is TRBV3-1 (or the pseudogene TRBV3-2), the J gene TRBJ1-5, with D perhaps TRBD1 (5 bases). Germline loops: CDR1 LGHDT, CDR2 YNNKEL (reference sequence). Trimming shortened V by 0 bases and J by 3 bases, and 9 bases separated the two germline ends. The CDR3 runs 15 residues. CDR3 bases: TGTGCCAGCAGCCAAGAATTCAGGGTCAATCAGCCCCAGCATTTT. Translation gives CASSQEFRVNQPQHF.

The genes are TRBV11-3 and TRBJ2-5; 8 nucleotides line up with TRBD1. V gave up 1 base and J gave up 5 bases; unmatched junction bases: 9. Germline CDR1 is SGHNT and CDR2 is YENEEA. The CDR3 runs to 16 residues. CDR3 coding DNA: TGTGCCAGCAGCTTAGCCCAAAGGGACAGGCGCGAGACCCAGTACTTC. As protein: CASSLAQRDRRETQYF.

The chain combines TRBV29-1 with TRBJ2-5; 8 bases match TRBD1. Germline V lookup: CDR1 SQVTM, CDR2 ANQGSEA. Trimming removed 3 bases from V and 5 bases from J; junction bases left unmatched: 5. The CDR3 has 13 residues. CDR3 nucleotide sequence: TGCAGCGTTGAGCAGGGGGCTGGGGAGACCCAGTACTTC. It translates to CSVEQGAGETQYF.

The chain links TRBV10-3 to TRBJ2-2, with D tentatively TRBD1 (5 bases). Germline assignment: CDR1 ENHRY and CDR2 SYGVKD. Trimming removed 4 bases at V and 1 base at J, with 10 bases between. The CDR3 is 15 amino acids. The CDR3 sequence: CAISGGAVNTGELFF. As DNA, the CDR3 is TGTGCCATCAGTGGTGGGGCAGTGAACACCGGGGAGCTGTTTTTT.

V is TRBV18 and J is TRBJ2-5; the D is unclear. Germline V gene data show CDR1 as KGHSH and CDR2 as LQKENI. V lost 0 bases and J 0 bases, leaving 11 bases between the germline ends. CDR3 size: 16 residues. The CDR3 is CASSPPWAVYQETQYF. The CDR3 DNA reads as TGTGCCAGCTCACCACCGTGGGCTGTATACCAAGAGACCCAGTACTTC.

This rearrangement joins TRBV7-9 to TRBJ1-1, with 8 bases fitting TRBD1. There are 14 residues in the CDR3. Trimming took 7 bases from V and 4 from J; bases not matched to a gene: 8. CDR1 and CDR2 from the germline V gene are SEHNR and FQNEAQ (reference sequence). DNA of the CDR3: TGTGCCAGCAACAGGCAGGGGGCCCCCACTGAAGCTTTCTTT. Translating gives CASNRQGAPTEAFF.

The chain employs TRBV6-5 and TRBJ1-4; D is ambiguous. The CDR3 spans 15 residues. Germline V CDR1 and CDR2: MNHEY, SVGAGI. V lost 8 bases to trimming and J lost 0 bases, with 13 bases between them. In nucleotides, the CDR3 is TGTGCCAGCGCCGCCAGGCTTACAACTAATGAAAAACTGTTTTTT. It is translated as CASAARLTTNEKLFF.

V is TRBV7-9 and J is TRBJ2-7, with D hard to call. The CDR3 length is 15 residues. Trimming removed 7 bases at V and 0 bases at J, with 16 bases between. Germline V gives CDR1 SEHNR, CDR2 FQNEAQ (reference sequence). CDR3 region: CASTDDSNPSYEQYF. The DNA for the CDR3 is TGTGCCAGCACCGACGACTCTAACCCCTCCTACGAGCAGTACTTC. Full variable domain (remainder filled in from reference TRBV7-9 and TRBJ2-7): DTGVSQNPRHKITKRGQNVTFRCDPISEHNRLYWYRQTLGQGPEFLTYFQNEAQLEKSRLLSDRFSAERPKGSFSTLEIQRTEQGDSAMYLCASTDDSNPSYEQYFGPGTRLTVT.

This chain joins TRBV19 and TRBJ2-3; the D is unclear. This CDR3 is built from 12 residues. Trimming took off 3 bases at V and 4 bases at J, with 5 bases between the two ends. Germline values: CDR1 LNHDA, CDR2 SQIVND (reference sequence). The CDR3 reads CASSIPSDTQYF. CDR3 DNA: TGTGCCAGTAGTATCCCCTCAGATACGCAGTATTTT.

V usage is TRBV3-1 (or the pseudogene TRBV3-2) and J usage is TRBJ2-5, with 10 bases that match TRBD2. The CDR3 totals 16 residues. V lost 4 bases to trimming and J lost 5 bases; unmatched junction nucleotides: 10. The germline CDR1 and CDR2 sequences are LGHDT and YNNKEL (reference sequence). CDR3 amino acids: CASSRSGTSVVETQYF. CDR3 DNA: TGTGCCAGCAGCCGATCCGGGACTAGCGTGGTGGAGACCCAGTACTTC.

The genes are TRBV28 and TRBJ2-7, with 7 bases matching TRBD1. Germline lookup yields CDR1 MDHEN and CDR2 SYDVKM. Trimming cost V 3 bases and J 4 bases; bases outside gene matches: 6. There are 14 residues in the CDR3. The CDR3 nucleotides read TGTGCCAGCAGTTTGGGGACAGCCCTGTACGAGCAGTACTTC. Translated: CASSLGTALYEQYF.

V usage is TRBV10-3 and J usage is TRBJ1-3; maybe TRBD1 (6 bases). Trimming removed 5 bases from V and 2 bases from J, with 22 bases in between. Germline CDR1 and CDR2: ENHRY and SYGVKD. This CDR3 contains 18 residues. CDR3 loop: CAISPGREGVNAGNTIYF. DNA for the CDR3: TGTGCCATCAGTCCCGGGAGGGAGGGGGTCAACGCTGGAAACACCATATATTTT.

The V gene is TRBV11-3, the J gene TRBJ1-1; 7 bases are shared with TRBD1. In germline, CDR1 is SGHNT, CDR2 YENEEA. The CDR3 length is 16 residues. V shed 1 base and J 0 bases; nucleotides not matched to a gene: 5. This CDR3 is CASSLGPQGVNTEAFF. The CDR3 coding sequence is TGTGCCAGCAGCTTAGGCCCCCAGGGGGTGAACACTGAAGCTTTCTTT.

This chain connects TRBV3-1 (or the pseudogene TRBV3-2) to TRBJ1-1, with unresolved D. Germline CDR1 is LGHDT and CDR2 is YNNKEL (reference sequence). The CDR3 loop spans 14 amino acids. V was pared by 0 bases and J by 0 bases, with 5 bases between. DNA for the CDR3: TGTGCCAGCAGCCAAGACACAGTGAACACTGAAGCTTTCTTT. Protein sequence: CASSQDTVNTEAFF.

The J gene is TRBJ2-5, the V gene TRBV4-1; no reliable D call. The CDR3 is made up of 13 amino acids. The V gene's germline CDR1 is MGHRA and CDR2 YSYEKL. V lost 6 bases, J lost 7 bases, and 15 bases lay in between. The CDR3 nucleotides are TGCGCCAGCAGACGCGGAACCACTGGGACCCAGTACTTC. Translating it yields CASRRGTTGTQYF.

The CDR3 sequence is CASSAHPQAGGVKTQYF. In nucleotides, the CDR3 is TGTGCCAGCAGCGCGCACCCCCAAGCGGGAGGGGTAAAGACCCAGTACTTC. V usage is TRBV9 and J usage is TRBJ2-5; 10 nucleotides agree with TRBD2. CDR3 length: 17 amino acids. The germline CDR1 and CDR2 sequences are SGDLS and YYNGEE. V gave up 3 bases and J gave up 6 bases; unmatched junction bases: 14.

A few counts support this clone. The rearrangement joins TRBV29-1 to TRBJ1-4; 9 positions agree with TRBD1. The CDR3 runs 14 residues. Germline CDR1 and CDR2: SQVTM and ANQGSEA. Germline trimming cut 7 bases from V and 12 bases from J; bases unmatched to any gene: 15. This CDR3 reads CSAHQGTGFCELFF. As DNA, the CDR3 is TGCAGCGCCCACCAAGGGACAGGGTTTTGCGAACTGTTTTTT.

The V gene is TRBV19, the J gene TRBJ2-7; D is ambiguous. In germline, CDR1 is LNHDA, CDR2 SQIVND (reference sequence). V was shortened by 1 base and J by 4 bases, with 11 bases between the two germline ends. CDR3 size: 14 residues. The CDR3 DNA is TGTGCCAGTAGTATAGGATCAGGATCTTACGAGCAGTACTTC. Translated, it gives CASSIGSGSYEQYF.

This sequence joins TRBV6-2 or TRBV6-3 and TRBJ2-7, with TRBD2 identical over 8 bases. The CDR3 runs to 14 residues. Germline CDR1 is MNHEY and CDR2 is SVGEGT. V shed 5 bases and J 5 bases; nucleotides not matched to a gene: 8. CDR3 loop: CASSIAGSGHEQYF. In DNA, the CDR3 is TGTGCCAGCAGTATAGCGGGATCCGGGCACGAGCAGTACTTC.

The chain uses TRBV5-6 and TRBJ1-6; the match to TRBD1 covers 8 bases. The CDR3 extends over 13 amino acids. Germline loops: CDR1 SGHDT, CDR2 YYEEEE. Unmatched junction bases numbered 7, after V lost 5 bases and J lost 12 bases. The CDR3 coding sequence is TGTGCCAGCAGAGTCGGAGGGACAGGACCCCTCCACTTT. Translating it yields CASRVGGTGPLHF. Combining the CDR3 with reference TRBV5-6 and TRBJ1-6 gives the whole variable domain DAGVTQSPTHLIKTRGQQVTLRCSPKSGHDTVSWYQQALGQGPQFIFQYYEEEERQRGNFPDRFSGHQFPNYSSELNVNALLLGDSALYLCASRVGGTGPLHFGNGTRLTVT.

The rearrangement uses TRBV5-5 and TRBJ1-3; D gene unclear. Trimming cost V 0 bases and J 4 bases, with 8 bases left between them. CDR1 is SGHKS, CDR2 YYEKEE, per germline (reference sequence). The CDR3 is 14 amino acids. CDR3 loop: CASSLGGLGNTIYF. The CDR3 DNA sequence: TGTGCCAGCAGCTTGGGAGGGCTAGGAAACACCATATATTTT.

This rearrangement joins TRBV5-1 to TRBJ2-7, with 7 bases matching TRBD1. The germline gives CDR1 SGHRS, CDR2 YFSETQ. V trimming: 4 bases; J trimming: 0 bases; junction bases outside the gene matches: 4. This CDR3 contains 14 residues. CDR3 in DNA: TGCGCCAGCAGCACAGGGGATTCCTCCTACGAGCAGTACTTC. Translated, it gives CASSTGDSSYEQYF.

This rearrangement joins TRBV18 to TRBJ1-2, with no clear D. Germline-derived CDR1 and CDR2 are KGHSH and LQKENI. Deletions cut 1 base from V and 3 bases from J, with 6 bases between. The CDR3 covers 13 residues. The CDR3 here is CASSPRDDYGYTF. As DNA, the CDR3 is TGTGCCAGCTCACCACGAGATGACTATGGCTACACCTTC.